This T cell receptor (beta chain) was identified in a study of identical twins. Comment on this clonotype: Germline and junction disagree at one end, which may indicate a read error.

Each CDR3 protein gets one entry after TCRdb re-called the 5' RACE reads with MiXCR. This sample has 1.5 million to 2 million distinct CDR3 sequences, with less than 40% found just once. This CDR3 comprises 13 residues. The chain uses TRBV12-3 or TRBV12-4 and TRBJ1-2, with D uncertain. The sequence came from a newborn girl in good health. Sequenced: cord blood. CDR3 protein: CAGSFRQTYGYTF. CDR3 coding DNA: TGTGCCGGCAGTTTTCGGCAGACCTATGGCTACACCTTC.